The 18 T cell receptor beta chains below come from one sample, sequenced in a study of T cells in Graves' hyperthyroidism and ophthalmopathy. TCR beta CDR3 sequences were amplified from RNA transcripts. RT-PCR in the first round (using the HTBI primer set) targeted the TCR CDR3. TCRdb itself ran the multiplex PCR reads through MiXCR, one entry per CDR3 protein. The sample shows 540,000 or so distinct CDR3 sequences, around 16% of them seen only once. Sequenced material: blood. All receptors derive from a woman in her twenties or thirties with Graves' hyperthyroidism.

This clonotype was recorded many times. This chain joins TRBV11-2 and TRBJ2-7; D is undetermined. CDR3 length: 14 amino acids. From germline, CDR1 is SGHAT and CDR2 FQNNGV. Trimming took off 5 bases at V and 8 bases at J, with 19 bases between the two ends. The CDR3 DNA reads TGTGCCAGCAGCGAGACGCAAGGGTATTATAAGCAGTACTTC. It yields the protein CASSETQGYYKQYF.

Many counts were recorded for this clonotype. The CDR3 reads CSAVSGRWGEQYF. CDR3 DNA: TGCAGTGCTGTAAGCGGGAGATGGGGGGAGCAGTACTTC. The chain uses TRBV20-1 and TRBJ2-7, with 8 bases matching TRBD2. The junction had 10 bases not matched to a gene; V was cut back by 5 bases and J by 7 bases. The germline V gene has CDR1 DFQATT and CDR2 SNEGSKA (reference sequence). The CDR3 spans 13 residues.

This clonotype was observed at least ten times. The chain uses TRBV27 and TRBJ2-7; 7 positions match TRBD1. V was clipped by 8 bases and J by 2 bases; unmatched bases: 9. CDR1 is MNHEY, CDR2 SMNVEV, per germline (reference sequence). This CDR3 has 14 amino acids. The CDR3 DNA sequence: TGTGCCAGCTCTTCGACAGGGTCAGCCTACGAGCAGTACTTC. Its protein is CASSSTGSAYEQYF.

The table lists this clonotype with many counts. The DNA of the CDR3 is TGCGCCAGCAGCTTGGCGGGTGGCCAGGAGGGTCAGCCCCAGCATTTT. This translates into CASSLAGGQEGQPQHF. This chain joins TRBV5-1 and TRBJ1-5; D remains unclear. Per germline, CDR1 SGHRS and CDR2 YFSETQ. Trimming took 0 bases from V and 6 from J, leaving 16 bases between them. CDR3 length: 16 residues.

In its sample, this clonotype was seen many times. This chain connects TRBV10-3 to TRBJ1-1; no firm D call. V was shortened by 3 bases and J by 1 base, with 6 bases between the two germline ends. The CDR3 extends over 13 amino acids. Germline V gene lookup returns CDR1 ENHRY and CDR2 SYGVKD. CDR3 loop: CAISDSGNTEAFF. The DNA of the CDR3 is TGTGCCATCAGTGACTCGGGGAACACTGAAGCTTTCTTT.

The chain is built from TRBV29-1 and TRBJ2-7, with 10 bases that match TRBD1. The CDR3 runs to 16 residues. Germline lookup yields CDR1 SQVTM and CDR2 ANQGSEA. V shed 2 bases, J shed 0 bases, and the junction held 7 bases outside the gene matches. The CDR3 nucleotides read TGCAGCGTTGAAAGGGGGACAGGGGTGCACTCCTACGAGCAGTACTTC. It specifies CSVERGTGVHSYEQYF.

This clonotype was observed a handful of times. V usage is TRBV27 and J usage is TRBJ1-4, with D possibly TRBD1 on 5 matching bases. V was clipped by 3 bases and J by 4 bases, with 15 bases between them. The CDR3 sequence is 16 residues long. Germline V CDR1 and CDR2: MNHEY, SMNVEV (reference sequence). In nucleotides, the CDR3 is TGTGCCAGCAGTTTTCTGGGACCGAACCTTAATGAAAAACTGTTTTTT. It is translated as CASSFLGPNLNEKLFF.

This CDR3 is CSVRSSRGLNYGYTF. In DNA form, the CDR3 reads TGCAGTGTTAGGTCCTCCAGGGGGCTTAACTATGGCTACACCTTC. The V gene is TRBV20-1, the J gene TRBJ1-2, with 8 bases identical to TRBD1. This CDR3 spans 15 amino acids. Germline V lookup: CDR1 DFQATT, CDR2 SNEGSKA (reference sequence). With V trimmed by 7 bases and J by 1 base, 11 bases remained unmatched.

CDR3 loop: CASTHESDTQYF. The CDR3 bases are TGTGCCAGCACCCACGAATCAGATACGCAGTATTTT. The chain joins TRBV6-2 or TRBV6-3 to TRBJ2-3; D ambiguous. The CDR3 has 12 residues. Germline CDR1 is MNHEY and CDR2 is SVGEGT. Trimming removed 7 bases from V and 4 bases from J, with 9 bases in between.

In its sample, this clonotype was seen a few times. The chain has TRBV19 and TRBJ2-6; TRBD1 matches 8 bases. Germline V gene lookup returns CDR1 LNHDA and CDR2 SQIVND (reference sequence). The CDR3 consists of 15 residues. CDR3 DNA: TGTGCATCCGGGACAGGAGGCTCTGGGGCCAACGTCCTGACTTTC. It specifies CASGTGGSGANVLTF.

The rearrangement links TRBV30 to TRBJ2-7, with 7 bases identical to TRBD2. Germline values: CDR1 GTSNPN, CDR2 SVGIG (reference sequence). Trimming cost V 0 bases and J 1 base; bases outside gene matches: 6. This CDR3 spans 15 amino acids. CDR3 protein: CAWSVYGRFSYEQYF. The CDR3 coding sequence is TGTGCCTGGAGTGTTTACGGGAGGTTTTCCTACGAGCAGTACTTC.

CDR3 region: CASSAPGQGVEKLFF. As DNA, the CDR3 is TGTGCCAGCAGCGCACCGGGACAGGGGGTTGAAAAACTGTTTTTT. The chain has TRBV9 and TRBJ1-4, with 11 positions matching TRBD1. The ends lost 3 bases at V and 7 bases at J; junction bases unmatched: 5. The germline CDR1 and CDR2 sequences are SGDLS and YYNGEE. The CDR3 loop spans 15 amino acids.

Turning to this clonotype: A much larger clone lies one base from this, so it may be a read error. The V gene is TRBV20-1, the J gene TRBJ2-7; 9 nucleotides align to TRBD2. Germline lookup yields CDR1 DFQATT and CDR2 SNEGSKA (reference sequence). Trimming at V came to 6 bases and at J to 7 bases, leaving 16 bases not matched to a gene. The CDR3 runs 15 residues. The chain's CDR3 is CSANVAGALGNEQYF. In nucleotides, the CDR3 is TGCAGTGCAAACGTAGCGGGAGCCCTTGGGAATGAGCAGTACTTC.

There are many counts of this clonotype. The CDR3 DNA sequence: TGTGCCAGTAGTATTGGTGGGGACATCTCCTACGAGCAGTACTTC. Translated, it gives CASSIGGDISYEQYF. This chain links TRBV19 with TRBJ2-7; possible D gene TRBD1, 6 bases. CDR3 length: 15 amino acids. Germline V gene lookup returns CDR1 LNHDA and CDR2 SQIVND (reference sequence). V was shortened by 3 bases and J by 0 bases, with 12 bases between the two germline ends.

This clonotype showed up many times. The genes are TRBV12-5 and TRBJ2-1; TRBD2 is a possible D gene (7 bases). Trimming shortened V by 1 base and J by 7 bases, and 17 bases separated the two germline ends. The CDR3 has 16 residues. Germline values: CDR1 LGHNT, CDR2 FRNRAP. In DNA, the CDR3 is TGTGCTAGTGGTTTGGCCTCGACTAGCCAGGGGAATGAGCAGTTCTTC. It yields the protein CASGLASTSQGNEQFF.

The V call is TRBV6-5, the J call TRBJ2-5; 7 bases line up with TRBD1. The CDR3 is 14 residues long. Germline assignment: CDR1 MNHEY and CDR2 SVGAGI. The V gene end was trimmed by 2 bases and the J gene end by 1 base; junction bases not matched to a gene: 1. CDR3: CASSYRDSQETQYF. The DNA of the CDR3 is TGTGCCAGCAGTTACCGGGACAGCCAAGAGACCCAGTACTTC.

This chain connects TRBV6-2 or TRBV6-3 to TRBJ1-5; TRBD1 might be the D (5 bases). CDR1 and CDR2 from the germline V gene are MNHEY and SVGEGT. CDR3 length: 12 residues. Trimming pared 10 bases from V and 7 bases from J, leaving 14 bases between. The CDR3 DNA follows: TGTGCCACAGGGAGCACCGGGCAGCCCCAGCATTTT. Amino acid sequence: CATGSTGQPQHF.

Points on this clonotype: A much larger clone is a single base away; this may be a read error. The genes are TRBV6-1 and TRBJ2-2, with 9 bases fitting TRBD2. The germline V gene encodes CDR1 MNHNS and CDR2 SASEGT. There are 16 residues in the CDR3. After removal of 3 bases from V and 6 bases from J, the junction contained 8 bases not matched to a gene. The CDR3 nucleotides read TGTGCCAGCAGTGATTTGAACGGGACTAGCTCCGGGGAGCTGTTTTTT. As protein: CASSDLNGTSSGELFF.